These T cell receptor beta chains were read from a single sample in a study of cytomegalovirus exposure and HLA in healthy donors. Clones were read by immunoSEQ multiplex PCR, and TCRdb kept only the in-frame ones, dropping some. The sample has approximately 170,000 clones; around 76% are singletons. The sequenced material came from PBMCs. The source is a middle-aged man in good health and CMV-seronegative. CDR3s include the opening cysteine and the closing phenylalanine or tryptophan. The D gene is left open where the match is weak. Not all rows give a size; the values are once, few, many and, for expanded clones, a class.

TGTGCCAGCAGCCCCGGGACTAGCGGTCTGGACTGGGATGAGCAGTTCTTC,CASSPGTSGLDWDEQFF,TRBJ2-1,TRBV4-2,TRBD2,NA
TGCATGATTCGGGGGGCCTACGAGCAGTACTTC,CMIRGAYEQYF,TRBJ2-7,TRBV20-1,TRBD2,few
TGTGCCACCAGCAGTTGGGAGGCTAGCGGGAGCTGGTACGAGCAGTACTTC,CATSSWEASGSWYEQYF,TRBJ2-7,TRBV15,TRBD2,NA
TGTGCCTGGAGCCCTGGGGAGGGGTCCGCTTTCTTT,CAWSPGEGSAFF,TRBJ1-1,TRBV30,NA,once
TGTGCCAGCAGCCCTACCCGAAGACAGCTCAATCAGCCCCAGCATTTT,CASSPTRRQLNQPQHF,TRBJ1-5,TRBV5-4,NA,few
TGCGCCAGCAGCCTCGGGACTAGATCACGCACAGATACGCAGTATTTT,CASSLGTRSRTDTQYF,TRBJ2-3,TRBV5-1,TRBD2,NA
TGTGCCAGCAGCGGATTGGGCGGGACTGAAGCTTTCTTT,CASSGLGGTEAFF,TRBJ1-1,TRBV7-6,NA,NA
TGTGCCAGCAGCCAAACCGGGACAGACGGGCCCCTCGTTGAAAAACTGTTTTTT,CASSQTGTDGPLVEKLFF,TRBJ1-4,TRBV4-2,TRBD1,NA
TGTGCCAGCAGCCCTACTCTTAACTCCTACAATGAGCAGTTCTTC,CASSPTLNSYNEQFF,TRBJ2-1,TRBV7-9,NA,NA
TGTGCCAGCAAAGGCACAGGGTGGGAAGAGACCCAGTACTTC,CASKGTGWEETQYF,TRBJ2-5,TRBV2,NA,NA
TGTGCCAGCAGCTTAGCAAGGCTAGCGACTAGGGAGACCCAGTACTTC,CASSLARLATRETQYF,TRBJ2-5,TRBV7-8,NA,NA
TGTGCCAGTAGTATGAACAGGGGGGTCGGAGGCTACACCTTC,CASSMNRGVGGYTF,TRBJ1-2,TRBV19,TRBD1,NA
TGTGCCTGGAGGGGACAGGGGATAATCACAGATACGCAGTATTTT,CAWRGQGIITDTQYF,TRBJ2-3,TRBV30,TRBD1,NA
TGTGCCAGCAGTCAACTAGCGGGGGATCAAGAGACCCAGTACTTC,CASSQLAGDQETQYF,TRBJ2-5,TRBV6-5,TRBD2,NA
TGTGCCAGCAGCCAACAGTGGTTCAACACTGAAGCTTTCTTT,CASSQQWFNTEAFF,TRBJ1-1,TRBV13,NA,NA
TGTGCCAGCAGTGCCGGGGGGCTGGGTGAAAAACTGTTTTTT,CASSAGGLGEKLFF,TRBJ1-4,TRBV6-5,NA,once
TGTGCCAGCAGCATATTACAGGGAGGGGAGACCCAGTACTTC,CASSILQGGETQYF,TRBJ2-5,TRBV7-2,NA,NA
TGTGCCAGCTCACAGGGACAGGGGCCCATCTACGAGCAGTACTTC,CASSQGQGPIYEQYF,TRBJ2-7,TRBV18,TRBD1,NA
TGTGCCAGCCGGACAGGGGATAATGGGCGCACTGAAGCTTTCTTT,CASRTGDNGRTEAFF,TRBJ1-1,TRBV7-2,TRBD1,NA
TGTGCCAGCAGTCTCGGGCCGCCAGGGGGAATAGATACGCAGTATTTT,CASSLGPPGGIDTQYF,TRBJ2-3,TRBV5-6,TRBD1,NA
TGTGCCAGTAGTATAGGGGCAGCCCTCTACAATGAGCAGTTCTTC,CASSIGAALYNEQFF,TRBJ2-1,TRBV19,NA,few
TGCGCCAGCAGTGACTCTATGTACGAGCAGTACTTC,CASSDSMYEQYF,TRBJ2-7,TRBV10-1,NA,NA
TGTGCCAGCCTCAGGGGCGATGGCACTGAAGCTTTCTTT,CASLRGDGTEAFF,TRBJ1-1,TRBV19,NA,NA
TGTGCCAGCAGCCCTCTGGGGACAACCCAAGAGACCCAGTACTTC,CASSPLGTTQETQYF,TRBJ2-5,TRBV7-9,NA,once
TGTGCCAGCAGTCAGTCTAGCGGAAGCTCCTACAATGAGCAGTTCTTC,CASSQSSGSSYNEQFF,TRBJ2-1,TRBV27,TRBD2,NA